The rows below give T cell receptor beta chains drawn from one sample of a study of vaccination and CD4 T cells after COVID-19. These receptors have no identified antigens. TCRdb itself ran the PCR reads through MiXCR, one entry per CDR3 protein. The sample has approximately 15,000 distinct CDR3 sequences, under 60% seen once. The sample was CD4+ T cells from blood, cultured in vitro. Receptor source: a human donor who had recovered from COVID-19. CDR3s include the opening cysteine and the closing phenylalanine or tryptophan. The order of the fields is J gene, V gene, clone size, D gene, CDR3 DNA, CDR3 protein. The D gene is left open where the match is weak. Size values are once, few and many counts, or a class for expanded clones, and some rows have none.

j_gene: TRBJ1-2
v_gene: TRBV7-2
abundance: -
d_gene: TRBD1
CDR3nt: TGTGCCAGCAGCCGGGACAGGCGGGGTACTGGCACCTTC
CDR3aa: CASSRDRRGTGTF

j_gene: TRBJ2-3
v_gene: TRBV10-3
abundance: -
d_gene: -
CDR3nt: TGTGCCAGCAGGGAGAGAGAGAGACACACAGATACGCAGTATTTT
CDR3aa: CASRERERHTDTQYF

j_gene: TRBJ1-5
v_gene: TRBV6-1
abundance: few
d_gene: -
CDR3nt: TGTGCCAGCAAGGAGGGCGGGGGGGGCAATCAGCCCCAGCATTTT
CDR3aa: CASKEGGGGNQPQHF

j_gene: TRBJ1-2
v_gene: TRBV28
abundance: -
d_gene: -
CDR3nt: TGTGCCTGGGGGGGCAACTATGGCTACACCTTC
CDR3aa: CAWGGNYGYTF

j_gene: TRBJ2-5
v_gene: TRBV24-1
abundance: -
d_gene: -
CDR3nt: TGTGCCACCAGTGATTTGCAGGTTATGGGCCAAGAGACCCAGTACTTC
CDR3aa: CATSDLQVMGQETQYF

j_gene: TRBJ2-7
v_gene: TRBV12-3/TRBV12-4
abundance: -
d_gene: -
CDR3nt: TGTGCCAGCAGTTTCGTTTGGCGGGACACCTGGTCGTACGAGCAGTACTTC
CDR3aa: CASSFVWRDTWSYEQYF

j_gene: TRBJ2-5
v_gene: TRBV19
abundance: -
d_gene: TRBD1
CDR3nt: TGTGCCAGTAGAGTGACAGGGGCAGAGACCCAGTACTTC
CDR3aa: CASRVTGAETQYF

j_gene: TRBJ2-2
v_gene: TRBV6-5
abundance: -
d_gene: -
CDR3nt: TGTGCCAGCAGGTACCAGCTGACCGGGGAGCTGTTTTTT
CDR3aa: CASRYQLTGELFF

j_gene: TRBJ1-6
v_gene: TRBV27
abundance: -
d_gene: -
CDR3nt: TGTGCCAGCAGTTTAGCGGGTTACTATAATTCACCCCTCCACTTT
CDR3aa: CASSLAGYYNSPLHF

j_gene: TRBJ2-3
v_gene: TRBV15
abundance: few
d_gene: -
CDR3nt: TGTGCCACCAGCAGGGGGCAGATTAACACAGATACGCAGTATTTT
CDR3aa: CATSRGQINTDTQYF

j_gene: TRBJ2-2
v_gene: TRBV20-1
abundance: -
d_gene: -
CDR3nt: TGCAGTGCTAGAGCAGGACCTCCCGGGGAGCTGTTTTTT
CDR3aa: CSARAGPPGELFF

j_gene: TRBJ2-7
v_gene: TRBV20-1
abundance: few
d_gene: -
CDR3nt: TGCAGTGGTACGACGGGACGCTACGAGCAGTACTTC
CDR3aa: CSGTTGRYEQYF

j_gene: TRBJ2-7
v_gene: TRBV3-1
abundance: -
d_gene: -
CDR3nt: TGTGCCACTTGGGGGGGCGGCTACGAGCAGTACTTC
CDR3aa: CATWGGGYEQYF

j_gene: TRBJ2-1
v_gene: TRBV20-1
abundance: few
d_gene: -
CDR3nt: TGCAGTGCAAGTAGCGCGCAGAGATCGAATGAGCAGTTCTTC
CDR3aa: CSASSAQRSNEQFF

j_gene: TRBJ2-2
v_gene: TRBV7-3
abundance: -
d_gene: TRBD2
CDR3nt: TGTGCCAGCAGCGCGGGACTAGCGGGAGGGCGCGGGGAGCTGTTTTTT
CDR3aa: CASSAGLAGGRGELFF

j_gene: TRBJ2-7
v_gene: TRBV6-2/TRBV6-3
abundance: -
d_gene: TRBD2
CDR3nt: TGTGCCAGCAGTTACGAGACTAGCGGGTACGAGCAGTACTTC
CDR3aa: CASSYETSGYEQYF

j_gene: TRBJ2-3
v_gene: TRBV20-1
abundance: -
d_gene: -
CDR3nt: TGCAGTGCTAGGCCCAGGGACTTCCGCACGGCAGATACGCAGTATTTT
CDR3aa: CSARPRDFRTADTQYF

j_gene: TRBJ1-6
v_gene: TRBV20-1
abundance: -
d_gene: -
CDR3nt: TGCAGTGCTCCCCGAGGGAGCAATTCACCCCTCCACTTT
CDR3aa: CSAPRGSNSPLHF

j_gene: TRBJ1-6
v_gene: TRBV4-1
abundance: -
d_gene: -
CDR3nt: TGCGCCAGCAGCCAAACTGCGCGATCACCCCTCCACTTT
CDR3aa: CASSQTARSPLHF

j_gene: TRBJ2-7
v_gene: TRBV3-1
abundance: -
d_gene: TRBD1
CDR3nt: TGTGCCAGCAGCCAAGATAGGGGACAGGGATCCTACGAGCAGTACTTC
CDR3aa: CASSQDRGQGSYEQYF

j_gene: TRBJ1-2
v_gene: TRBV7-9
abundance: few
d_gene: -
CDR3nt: TGTGCCAGCAGCTCAACGCCTCCGGGACACGTTAACTATGGCTACACCTTC
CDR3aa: CASSSTPPGHVNYGYTF

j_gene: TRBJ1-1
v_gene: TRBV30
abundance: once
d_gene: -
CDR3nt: TGTGCCTGGAGTCCTCCGGGATGGGACACTGAAGCTTTCTTT
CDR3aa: CAWSPPGWDTEAFF

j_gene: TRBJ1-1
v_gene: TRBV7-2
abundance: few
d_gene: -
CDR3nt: TGTGCCAGCAGCTCCGACACATTTGAAGCTTTCTTT
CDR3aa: CASSSDTFEAFF

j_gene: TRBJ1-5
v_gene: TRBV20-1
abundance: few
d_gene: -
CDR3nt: TGCAGTGCCAGGTCTGCCCGGGGCAATCAGCCCCAGCATTTT
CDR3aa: CSARSARGNQPQHF

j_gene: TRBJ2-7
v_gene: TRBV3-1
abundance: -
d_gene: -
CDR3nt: TGTGCCAGCAGCCCTACCTCCTACGAGCAGTACTTC
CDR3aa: CASSPTSYEQYF

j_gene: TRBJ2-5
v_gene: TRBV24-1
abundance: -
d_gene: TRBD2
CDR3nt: TGTGCCACCAGTCGGGGTGGGTTGTCTAGCGGGAACTTCGAGACCCAGTACTTC
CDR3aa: CATSRGGLSSGNFETQYF

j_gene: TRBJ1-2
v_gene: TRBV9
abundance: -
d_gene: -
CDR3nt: TGTGCCAGCAGCGTAGATTATGGGGGTGGCTACACCTTC
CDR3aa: CASSVDYGGGYTF

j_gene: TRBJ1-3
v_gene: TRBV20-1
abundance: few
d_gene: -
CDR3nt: TGCAGTGCTAGAGACAACTCTGGAAACACCATATATTTT
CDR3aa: CSARDNSGNTIYF

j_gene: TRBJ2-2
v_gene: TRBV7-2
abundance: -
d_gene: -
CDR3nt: TGTGCCAGCAGCTTTAGCTTTTCAACCGGGGAGCTGTTTTTT
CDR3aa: CASSFSFSTGELFF

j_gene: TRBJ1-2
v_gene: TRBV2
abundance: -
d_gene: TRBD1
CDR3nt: TGTGCCAGCAGTGCTGACCCTCAGGGGGCGAGGGGCTACACCTTC
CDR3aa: CASSADPQGARGYTF

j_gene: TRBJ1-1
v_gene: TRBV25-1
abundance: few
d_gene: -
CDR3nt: TGTGCCAGCAGTGAGGAGGGGCAGGGGTGGACTGAAGCTTTCTTT
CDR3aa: CASSEEGQGWTEAFF

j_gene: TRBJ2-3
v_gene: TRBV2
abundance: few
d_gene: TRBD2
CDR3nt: TGTGCCAGCGCGAGCGGGAGTCAGTATTTT
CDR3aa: CASASGSQYF

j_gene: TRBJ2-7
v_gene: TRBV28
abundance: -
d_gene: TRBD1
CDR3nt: TGTGCCGCACCAGGCGGGACAGGGAGTTGGGAGCAGTACTTC
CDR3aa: CAAPGGTGSWEQYF

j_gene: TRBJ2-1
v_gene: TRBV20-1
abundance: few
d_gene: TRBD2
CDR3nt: TGCAGTGCTGATCCGGGACTAGCGGGAGTAAGTGAGCAGTTCTTC
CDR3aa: CSADPGLAGVSEQFF

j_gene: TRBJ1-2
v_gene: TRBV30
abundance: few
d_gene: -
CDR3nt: TGTGCCTGGAGTGTAGTGGGGATGAGGGGCTACACCTTC
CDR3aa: CAWSVVGMRGYTF

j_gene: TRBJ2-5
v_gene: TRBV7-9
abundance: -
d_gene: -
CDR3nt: TGTGCCAGCAGCTTCGAGACCCAGTACTTC
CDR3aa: CASSFETQYF

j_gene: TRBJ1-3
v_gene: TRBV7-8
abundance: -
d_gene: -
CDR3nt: TGTGCCAGCAGCTTAGTCGCTGGAAACACCATATATTTT
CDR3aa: CASSLVAGNTIYF

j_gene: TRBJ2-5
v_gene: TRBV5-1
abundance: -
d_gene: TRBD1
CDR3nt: TGCGCCAGCACCCAGTTGACAGGGGGTAGCCAAGAGACCCAGTACTTC
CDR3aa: CASTQLTGGSQETQYF

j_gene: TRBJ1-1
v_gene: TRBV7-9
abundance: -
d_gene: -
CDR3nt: TGTGCCAGCAGCTTAGGGGGAAGATTATCGGACGGCACTGAAGCTTTCTTT
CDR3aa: CASSLGGRLSDGTEAFF

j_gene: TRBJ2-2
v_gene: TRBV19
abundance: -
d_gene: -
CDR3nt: TGTGCCAGTAGTAGCGGGGGCCTGCCCGGGGAGCTGTTTTTT
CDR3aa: CASSSGGLPGELFF

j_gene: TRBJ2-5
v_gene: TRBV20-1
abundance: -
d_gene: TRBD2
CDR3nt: TGCAGTGCCACACCCGTAGCGGGAGAGACCCAGTACTTC
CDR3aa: CSATPVAGETQYF

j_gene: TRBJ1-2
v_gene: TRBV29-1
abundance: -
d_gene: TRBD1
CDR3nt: TGCAGCGTTCAGAAAACGGGACAGGGGGTAGTTGGCTACACCTTC
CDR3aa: CSVQKTGQGVVGYTF